Following are 27 T cell receptor beta chains from one sample sequenced in a study of cytomegalovirus exposure and HLA in healthy donors. The assay was immunoSEQ multiplex PCR, and TCRdb's table has in-frame clones only and misses some. The sample includes approximately 120,000 clones, 85% to 90% seen only once; the top ten take approximately 2.3%. The sequenced sample consisted of PBMCs. The receptors were sampled from a woman between 18 and 30 years old in good health and CMV-seronegative.

The V gene is TRBV29-1, the J gene TRBJ2-7, with D possibly TRBD1 on 5 matching bases. The CDR3 has 14 residues. The germline CDR1 and CDR2 sequences are SQVTM and ANQGSEA. Trimming shortened V by 3 bases and J by 0 bases, and 12 bases separated the two germline ends. The CDR3 loop reads CSVESPDNSYEQYF. CDR3 DNA: TGCAGCGTTGAGTCCCCGGACAACTCCTACGAGCAGTACTTC.

The table lists this clone with a few counts. The chain has TRBV11-2 and TRBJ1-2, with D perhaps matching TRBD1 (6 bases). Germline CDR1 and CDR2: SGHAT and FQNNGV. Trimming cost V 5 bases and J 3 bases, with 10 bases left between them. CDR3 length equals 13 residues. CDR3 loop: CASSEQGDYGYTF. Here the CDR3 DNA reads TGTGCCAGCAGCGAACAGGGAGACTATGGCTACACCTTC.

The chain employs TRBV19 and TRBJ1-6; TRBD1 agrees at 7 bases. CDR1 LNHDA and CDR2 SQIVND come from the germline V gene (reference sequence). This CDR3 is built from 15 residues. Trimming took 3 bases from V and 6 from J; bases not matched to a gene: 5. DNA of the CDR3: TGTGCCAGTAGTATGGCGACAGGGAGTAATTCACCCCTCCACTTT. Its protein product is CASSMATGSNSPLHF.

This clone was found once. V usage is TRBV6-1 and J usage is TRBJ2-7; the match to TRBD1 covers 7 bases. Germline CDR1 and CDR2: MNHNS and SASEGT. The CDR3 sequence is 15 residues long. V shed 6 bases, J shed 6 bases, and the junction held 14 bases outside the gene matches. The CDR3 DNA is TGTGCCAGCAGGGAAACTCTTGGACAGGCGGGCGAGCAGTACTTC. Translated: CASRETLGQAGEQYF.

In nucleotides, the CDR3 is TGTGCCAGCAGCTCGTCGTGGAGGACTAGCGGGGGGTCCGGAGAGACCCAGTACTTC. It translates to CASSSSWRTSGGSGETQYF. The chain combines TRBV9 with TRBJ2-5, with TRBD2 matching over 14 bases. Germline CDR1 SGDLS, CDR2 YYNGEE. V was pared by 4 bases and J by 4 bases, with 15 bases of the junction left unmatched. The CDR3 consists of 19 residues.

This chain uses TRBV28 with TRBJ1-6, with 8 positions matching TRBD1. The V segment lost 7 bases and the J segment 7 bases; nucleotides outside the gene matches: 9. CDR1 and CDR2 (germline): MDHEN, SYDVKM. This CDR3 is built from 15 residues. In DNA, the CDR3 is TGTGCCAGCACCCCAAGACAGGGGAAGAATTCACCCCTCCACTTT. Residues: CASTPRQGKNSPLHF.

J is TRBJ1-5 and V is TRBV6-1, with unresolved D. The germline V gene encodes CDR1 MNHNS and CDR2 SASEGT. Trimming removed 3 bases from V and 0 bases from J, with 12 bases in between. CDR3 size: 16 residues. In nucleotides, the CDR3 is TGTGCCAGCAGTGACCTACAGAGATATAGCAATCAGCCCCAGCATTTT. Amino acids: CASSDLQRYSNQPQHF.

CDR3 coding DNA: TGTGCCAGCAGCGTAGAGCCGGATCAGCCCCAGCATTTT. Protein: CASSVEPDQPQHF. This sequence joins TRBV9 and TRBJ1-5; no clear D gene. V was pared by 0 bases and J by 5 bases, with 6 bases between. The CDR3 loop spans 13 amino acids. Germline V CDR1 and CDR2: SGDLS, YYNGEE.

The chain is built from TRBV6-5 and TRBJ2-1; D remains ambiguous. The germline V gene has CDR1 MNHEY and CDR2 SVGAGI. This CDR3 comprises 14 residues. Trimming removed 5 bases from V and 4 bases from J, with 12 bases in between. CDR3 nucleotides: TGTGCCAGCAGTGCGCGGTTTGGGTACAATGAGCAGTTCTTC. Its protein product is CASSARFGYNEQFF.

This clone occurred once. The chain has TRBV19 and TRBJ2-5, with D perhaps TRBD2 (5 bases). CDR3 size: 12 residues. V dropped 4 bases and J dropped 3 bases, with 6 bases sitting between them. Germline V gene sequence: CDR1 LNHDA, CDR2 SQIVND (reference sequence). CDR3 loop: CASSRRKETQYF. CDR3 DNA sequence: TGTGCCAGTAGTAGGAGGAAAGAGACCCAGTACTTC.

V and J are TRBV2 and TRBJ2-1; 14 bases map to TRBD2. In germline, CDR1 is SNHLY, CDR2 FYNNEI. The CDR3 length is 16 residues. V trimming: 5 bases; J trimming: 6 bases; junction bases outside the gene matches: 6. CDR3 sequence (DNA): TGTGCCAGCAGTATTCGTGGGACTAGCGGGGGCAATGAGCAGTTCTTC. Translating it yields CASSIRGTSGGNEQFF.

This clone was observed a single time. The J gene is TRBJ1-2, the V gene TRBV7-2, with TRBD1 identical over 8 bases. CDR3 length: 14 amino acids. Germline V gives CDR1 SGHTA, CDR2 FQGNSA. V was clipped by 8 bases and J by 4 bases; unmatched bases: 9. The CDR3 region has the DNA TGTGCCAGCGCCTGGGACAGGTGGGGCTATGGCTACACCTTC. This encodes CASAWDRWGYGYTF. Supplemented by reference TRBV7-2 and TRBJ1-2, the full variable domain reads GAGVSQSPSNKVTEKGKDVELRCDPISGHTALYWYRQSLGQGLEFLIYFQGNSAPDKSGLPSDRFSAERTGGSVSTLTIQRTQQEDSAVYLCASAWDRWGYGYTFGSGTRLTVV.

The chain carries TRBV6-5 and TRBJ1-5, with D tentatively TRBD1 (6 bases). The CDR3 extends over 15 amino acids. Germline CDR1 and CDR2: MNHEY and SVGAGI. V dropped 6 bases and J dropped 6 bases, with 18 bases sitting between them. Written as DNA, the CDR3 is TGTGCCAGCAGGTCAGGGGTCAGCCTGGGTCAGCCCCAGCATTTT. Translating gives CASRSGVSLGQPQHF.

This rearrangement joins TRBV4-3 to TRBJ2-7; a weak D match, TRBD2 (6 bases). In germline, CDR1 is LGHNA, CDR2 YSLEER. There are 17 residues in the CDR3. Trimming shortened V by 0 bases and J by 2 bases, and 17 bases separated the two germline ends. CDR3 sequence (DNA): TGCGCCAGCAGCCAAGATTCTTTCCGGAGGGCCCCCTACGAGCAGTACTTC. Translation: CASSQDSFRRAPYEQYF.

V and J are TRBV18 and TRBJ1-2, with a tentative D call TRBD1 (6 bases). V shed 4 bases and J shed 3 bases, with 12 bases lying between them. Germline CDR1 and CDR2: KGHSH and LQKENI. CDR3 length equals 14 residues. The DNA of the CDR3 is TGTGCCAGCTCACGACCAGGGGTTGACTATGGCTACACCTTC. This translates into CASSRPGVDYGYTF.

CDR3 nucleotide sequence: TGTGCCAGCAGCCACAGCGGGCCTTCCTACGAGCAGTACTTC. It codes for CASSHSGPSYEQYF. The chain joins TRBV6-5 to TRBJ2-7, with D possibly being TRBD2 (6 bases). CDR1 and CDR2 from the germline V gene are MNHEY and SVGAGI. Trimming took off 6 bases at V and 1 base at J, with 13 bases between the two ends. The CDR3 is 14 amino acids.

This chain joins TRBV9 and TRBJ2-1; 11 bases are shared with TRBD2. This CDR3 has 16 residues. The germline V gene encodes CDR1 SGDLS and CDR2 YYNGEE. Trimming at V came to 0 bases and at J to 8 bases, leaving 7 bases not matched to a gene. CDR3: CASSVAQLAGDYEQFF. CDR3 sequence (DNA): TGTGCCAGCAGCGTAGCTCAACTAGCGGGAGACTATGAGCAGTTCTTC.

The gene calls are TRBV28 and TRBJ1-2; the D is unclear. This CDR3 has 13 amino acids. Between the trimmed V and J ends, which lost 6 bases and 8 bases, there was a span of 16 bases. Germline V gene data show CDR1 as MDHEN and CDR2 as SYDVKM. This CDR3 reads CASSTPYLEGYTF. In nucleotides, the CDR3 is TGTGCCAGCAGCACACCTTATCTAGAGGGCTACACCTTC.

Regarding this clone: The sample holds other DNA sequences that translate to the same CDR3. The rearrangement uses TRBV28 and TRBJ1-4; 8 nucleotides line up with TRBD1. CDR3 length equals 14 residues. Germline CDR1 MDHEN, CDR2 SYDVKM. V shed 5 bases, J shed 8 bases, and the junction held 7 bases outside the gene matches. CDR3 bases: TGTGCCAGCAGTCTTGACAGGGGTCGAGAAAAACTGTTTTTT. Protein: CASSLDRGREKLFF.

The CDR3 sequence: CATSSAKGLAGFTYEQYF. DNA for the CDR3: TGTGCCACCAGCAGCGCTAAGGGGCTAGCGGGATTCACCTACGAGCAGTACTTC. The chain combines TRBV15 with TRBJ2-7, with 9 positions matching TRBD2. Germline trimming cut 3 bases from V and 2 bases from J; bases unmatched to any gene: 14. There are 18 residues in the CDR3. The germline CDR1 and CDR2 sequences are LNHNV and YYDKDF (reference sequence).

The rearrangement links TRBV25-1 to TRBJ2-3; 10 bases match TRBD2. The V segment lost 6 bases and the J segment 4 bases; nucleotides outside the gene matches: 4. Germline V CDR1 and CDR2: MGHDK, SYGVNS. The CDR3 is 14 residues long. The DNA for the CDR3 is TGTGCCAGCAGCTTAGCGGGAGGCCCAGATACGCAGTATTTT. Its protein is CASSLAGGPDTQYF.

The CDR3 loop reads CASSSTGVDEQYF. CDR3 nucleotide sequence: TGTGCCAGCAGTTCCACAGGGGTGGACGAGCAGTACTTC. The chain employs TRBV27 and TRBJ2-7; 7 nucleotides agree with TRBD1. The CDR3 is made up of 13 amino acids. Germline V gene lookup returns CDR1 MNHEY and CDR2 SMNVEV (reference sequence). Trimming removed 4 bases from V and 5 bases from J; junction bases left unmatched: 5.

The gene calls are TRBV7-3 and TRBJ2-5; D uncertain. This CDR3 region has 15 residues. CDR1 is SGHTA, CDR2 FQGTGA, per germline. V lost 0 bases, J lost 5 bases, and 13 bases lay in between. The CDR3: CASSLTDFPRETQYF. In DNA, the CDR3 is TGTGCCAGCAGCTTAACCGATTTCCCTAGGGAGACCCAGTACTTC. Filled out from reference TRBV7-3 and TRBJ2-5, the complete variable domain reads GAGVSQTPSNKVTEKGKYVELRCDPISGHTALYWYRQSLGQGPEFLIYFQGTGAADDSGLPNDRFFAVRPEGSVSTLKIQRTERGDSAVYLCASSLTDFPRETQYFGPGTRLLVL.

The chain recombines TRBV9 with TRBJ1-1; D not certain. V was trimmed by 5 bases and J by 11 bases, leaving 13 bases between them. The CDR3 consists of 11 residues. Germline values: CDR1 SGDLS, CDR2 YYNGEE. CDR3 bases: TGTGCCAGCAGGGGAGGCGGTGAGGCTTTCTTT. Encoded protein: CASRGGGEAFF.

The chain links TRBV5-8 to TRBJ1-4; D unclear. Trimming shortened V by 2 bases and J by 8 bases, and 13 bases separated the two germline ends. Germline-derived CDR1 and CDR2 are SGHTS and YDEGEE. CDR3 size: 14 residues. The CDR3 reads CASSFWAAGEKLFF. DNA for the CDR3: TGTGCCAGCAGCTTTTGGGCTGCGGGGGAAAAACTGTTTTTT. The whole variable domain, filled in from reference TRBV5-8 and TRBJ1-4, reads EAGVTQSPTHLIKTRGQQATLRCSPISGHTSVYWYQQALGLGLQFLLWYDEGEERNRGNFPPRFSGRQFPNYSSELNVNALELEDSALYLCASSFWAAGEKLFFGSGTQLSVL.

V and J are TRBV9 and TRBJ2-3; the match to TRBD2 covers 8 bases. The germline gives CDR1 SGDLS, CDR2 YYNGEE. Germline trimming cut 2 bases from V and 2 bases from J; bases unmatched to any gene: 4. The CDR3 is 15 residues long. CDR3 bases: TGTGCCAGCAGCGTCCCTAGCGGGCCCACAGATACGCAGTATTTT. This sequence encodes CASSVPSGPTDTQYF.

The gene calls are TRBV7-6 and TRBJ2-7; 8 bases agree with TRBD1. The CDR3 consists of 19 residues. The germline CDR1 and CDR2 sequences are SGHVS and FNYEAQ. The ends lost 4 bases at V and 4 bases at J; junction bases unmatched: 21. The chain's CDR3 is CASSSTKGAGGGGRYEQYF. Written as DNA, the CDR3 is TGTGCCAGCAGCTCGACGAAGGGGGCAGGGGGCGGAGGGAGGTACGAGCAGTACTTC.